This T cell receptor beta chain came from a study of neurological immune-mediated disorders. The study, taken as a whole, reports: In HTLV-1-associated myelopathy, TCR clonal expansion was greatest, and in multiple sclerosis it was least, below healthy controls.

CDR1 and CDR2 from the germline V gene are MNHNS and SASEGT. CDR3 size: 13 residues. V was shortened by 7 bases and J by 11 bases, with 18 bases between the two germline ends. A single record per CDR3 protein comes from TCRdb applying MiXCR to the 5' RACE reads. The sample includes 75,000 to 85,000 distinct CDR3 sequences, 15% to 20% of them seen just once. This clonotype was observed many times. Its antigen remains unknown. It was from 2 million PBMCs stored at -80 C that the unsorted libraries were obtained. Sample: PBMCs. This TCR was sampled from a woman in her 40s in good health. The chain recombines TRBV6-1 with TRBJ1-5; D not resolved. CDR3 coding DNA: TGTGCCAGCACCACGACCCGGGAGGGCACCCAGCATTTT. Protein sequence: CASTTTREGTQHF.